A single T cell receptor beta chain is shown here with its context. This clone turned up a few times. Its antigen target is currently unknown. One base away there is no much larger clone; base qualities are not given. These data are taken from a study of cytomegalovirus exposure and HLA in healthy donors (dated by TCRdb to about 2017). With respect to the entire study: An earlier analysis of a few hundred of the donors reported 276 Gb of sequence data and 95 million to 130 million unique TCR beta sequences obtained from some 200 million T cells. About 280 gigabases of sequencing data and tens of millions of unique TCR sequences made up an early release that covered roughly 670 HLA-typed donors. Among the roughly 400 genotyped donors, roughly 80% belonged to the genetic ancestry cluster associated with self-reported Caucasian donors. The aim of the study was to test whether cataloging public T cell receptors could identify signatures of past pathogen exposure. Using immunosequencing, the study profiled T cell repertoires from approximately 700 subjects and related those repertoires to cytomegalovirus serostatus. Besides the first cohort of 666 subjects, a separate validation cohort made up of 120 different subjects was used. To predict cytomegalovirus infection status, the study combined high-throughput TCR immunosequencing, statistical association of individual TCRs with disease status, and machine learning. A later analysis re-examined previously published TCR beta repertoires from 610 or so donors and added high-resolution HLA genotyping to investigate patterns of TCR occurrence. The later analysis used no new phenotypic data to find candidate immune exposures, relying instead on TCR beta sequences and their occurrence across donors. To decide whether each TCR beta V gene segment behaved as functional or pseudogenic, an earlier analysis of fewer than 750 of the donors relied on high-throughput TCR beta sequencing. Donor age, sex, ethnicity and CMV serostatus were compiled alongside the repertoire data. A later genetic analysis used genome-wide SNP genotypes for about 60% of the roughly 670 donors, treating that subset as a discovery cohort. All discovery cohort repertoires had been generated using a single sequencing platform. Class I and class II HLA loci were covered by the typing at four-digit resolution. The number of typed donors differed by locus: about 620-630 for A, B, C, DRB1 and DQB1; approximately 520 for DQA1; roughly 600 for DPA1; and 450 to 480 for DPB1. Because of strong linkage in the cohort, four to six DR-DQ haplotypes were treated as single units for association and clustering. Among about 400 genotyped donors of the cohort, an average of around 250,000 unique TCR beta nucleotide sequences was sequenced per donor, of which about 20% were non-productive.

The CDR3, from cysteine to phenylalanine, totals 15 residues. CDR3 DNA is the only sequence kept; it has 45 bases, read in frame from the first base. Ends trimmed: V by 5 bases, J by 6 bases; bases unmatched to a gene: 9. CDR1 and CDR2 are read off the germline V gene (reference sequence) as LNHDA and SQIVND. Broader findings and caveats from the paper: In an earlier analysis of 450 to 750 of the donors, most TCR beta V segments appeared in productive rearrangements about 87% or about 30% of the time, broadly matching IMGT annotations. The presence/absence analyses assumed that sequencing depth was roughly uniform across donors, and that assumption may not be true. According to the authors, the approach could potentially be generalized to other disease states and immunological phenotypes. Over 15 rarely observed V segments, including chromosome 9 orphons, were excluded from the earlier analysis of just under 600 of the donors because counts were too low. The 87-base-pair reads could not distinguish some IMGT-functional V segments, including TRBV6-2 and TRBV6-3, so those segments were excluded. A further reported finding was that TCR beta sequences accurately predicted the HLA-A and HLA-B alleles for most subjects in the first cohort. In a later analysis, several top co-occurrence clusters were reported to appear linked to parvovirus B19, influenza, CMV and Epstein-Barr virus. In a later genetic analysis, a missense DCLRE1C variant was associated with V-gene and J-gene trimming of TCR beta chains, and the association was replicated in an independent cohort. In a later analysis, HLA-associated TCR beta chains showed more clonal expansion and lower generation probabilities than non-associated chains that were equally common. The classifier was reported to diagnose cytomegalovirus status with high specificity and sensitivity in both the original and validation cohorts. Assigning TCR associations to individual alleles was difficult when HLA alleles, especially DR and DQ, strongly co-occurred. A later genetic analysis reported fewer N-insertions in productive TCRs among donors in an Asian-associated ancestry cluster than the roughly 700-donor mean. Linkage disequilibrium might explain the correlated functional status among segregating V segments, but an unknown experimental factor could not be ruled out. In a later analysis, about 16,000 TCR beta sequences were associated with specific HLA alleles at a false discovery rate of 0.05. The study listed 170 or so TCR beta chains as associated with cytomegalovirus. HLA typing was unavailable for some donors at each locus, so association tests used only the typed subset. According to a later analysis, TCR association rates differed among HLA loci, with DRB1 alleles showing the most associated TCRs and HLA-C alleles showing the fewest. A cluster of highly shared sequence variants was judged likely to be a technical artifact of the sequencing pipeline. In a later analysis, most CMV-associated TCR beta chains were found to appear HLA-restricted, with HLA associations seemingly driven largely by CMV exposure. Most TCR sequences were seen in very few donors, while some public TCRs were found in many individuals. Only TCR beta chains were sequenced in this cohort, and the absence of alpha or paired-chain data limited detectable features. In vitro tests confirmed that a few of the cytomegalovirus-associated TCR beta chains recognize cytomegalovirus antigens. The only immune exposure information available for the cohort was CMV serostatus.

The cohort comprised approximately 700 healthy bone marrow donors. All cohort members were sampled while nominally healthy, although unrecorded immune exposures were likely present. CMV serostatus was recorded as positive for 289 and negative for about 50% of the roughly 670 cohort members, whereas no CMV serostatus was recorded for the donor in question. Each donor provided a peripheral blood sample, and peripheral blood mononuclear cells were used for TCR beta sequencing. The Qiagen DNeasy Blood Extraction Kit was used to extract genomic DNA from the blood cell samples. Preparation of the library involved the immunoSEQ multiplex PCR assay. For the multiplex PCR, a mixture combining 60 forward primers for TCR Vbeta segments and 13 reverse primers for TCR Jbeta segments was used. The CDR3 region of rearranged TCR beta genes was amplified from genomic DNA with a multiplex PCR assay. The Illumina HiSeq System was used to sequence the amplified TCR beta libraries as 87-base-pair reads. In the original analysis: A later analysis counted tens of millions of unique TCR beta chains across the 550 to 700 repertoires, and approximately 11 million of these chains were shared by at least two donors. A nearest-neighbor algorithm error-corrected the raw reads and collapsed the reads into unique sequences, merging closely related sequences to remove PCR and sequencing errors. To assign V, D and J gene segments, CDR3 sequences were aligned to IMGT reference sequences. For a sequence to be retained, at least a six-nucleotide match to both a V gene segment and a J gene segment was required. Rearrangements were classified as productive when the CDR3 lacked stop codons and remained in frame with V and J, and all other rearrangements were classified as non-productive. CDR3 was defined by IMGT convention, running from the second conserved V-encoded cysteine to the conserved J-encoded phenylalanine. The earlier analysis of roughly 590 of the donors excluded any sequence lacking an unambiguous match to a single V gene segment. An earlier analysis of under 750 of the donors called V segments functional above 56.7% productive rearrangements and segregating when the between-donor standard deviation exceeded 5%. A statistical classification framework was built for diagnosing cytomegalovirus status from the catalog of TCR beta chain sequences. In a later analysis, V and J genes were assigned by comparing TCR nucleotide sequences against IMGT/GENE-DB human TR gene sequences. Using the TCRdist pipeline, a later analysis assigned CDR3 sequences along with most-parsimonious VDJ recombination scenarios. In a later analysis, each TCR beta chain was defined by its CDR3 amino acid sequence together with its V-gene family, and reads without a unique V-gene family were excluded. To address suspected cross-contamination and a sequencing artifact, a later analysis removed under 600 highly shared, low-generation-probability nucleotide sequences. A later analysis calculated a clonal expansion index for each public chain from normalized within-repertoire ranks of inferred template counts. Generation probabilities in a later analysis came from a VDJ recombination model fitted to out-of-frame rearrangements, and those results were checked against IGoR. Hypergeometric tests were used in a later analysis to score TCR-TCR, TCR-HLA and TCR-CMV co-occurrence, with a repertoire-size bias correction applied to the TCR pairs. False discovery rates were estimated in a later analysis by permuting HLA or CMV assignments 20 times. In a later analysis, co-occurring TCRs were grouped using DBSCAN, and TCRdist sequence similarity was added for clustering within HLA-allele-positive subsets. For co-occurrence clustering, repertoires with fewer than 30,000 or more than 120,000 public chains were excluded, along with a handful of repertoires with anomalous nucleotide sharing. Not all clones reach the TCRdb copy of this immuneACCESS table, which keeps in-frame sequences only. Checked studies attribute under half of the gap to unresolved V genes and leave the rest unexplained. The V and J calls and the clone size are those of that table, but D and trimming were determined from the DNA. This sample holds just over 65,000 clones; more than 80% were observed only once. The ten largest clones add up to around 7% of the sample.

The sequencing sample was made of PBMCs. This sequence was found in a human donor in good health. The chain couples TRBV19 to TRBJ2-3; 9 bases in the junction line up with TRBD1. CDR3 loop: CASSVTGGLLDTQYF. The nucleotide sequence reads TGTGCCAGTAGTGTGACAGGGGGGCTGTTGGATACGCAGTATTTT.